This T cell receptor (beta chain) was obtained from a study of T cells expressing NK-cell markers. At the level of the study: Sorted T-cell subsets CD3+CD56+NKG2C+, CD3+CD56+NKG2C- and CD3+CD56-NKG2C+ were TCR beta-sequenced. The sequencing cohort of eight donors included seven HCMV-seropositive individuals and one seronegative individual. Study outcomes and limitations: The CD3+CD56-NKG2C+ fraction was also led by these clonotypes in a few donors.

TCRdb re-called the 5' RACE reads and catalogs CDR3 proteins one per entry, DNA excluded. Found here are some 500,000 distinct CDR3 sequences; the top ten clones hold around 1.4%. Of note for this clonotype: The antigen is unknown.

Germline CDR1 is LGHNT and CDR2 is FRNRAP. This CDR3 is built from 15 residues. The J gene is TRBJ2-7, the V gene TRBV12-5; TCRdb selects TRBD1, and the lack of DNA leaves this call unchecked. Sequenced: blood T cells: a sorted CD56 or NKG2C T cell subset, CD4+ or CD8+ T cells, or bulk PBMC T cells (not recorded which). The TCR sequence derives from a woman between 45 and 60 years old in good health. CDR3 residues: CASEAAGSLGLEQYF.